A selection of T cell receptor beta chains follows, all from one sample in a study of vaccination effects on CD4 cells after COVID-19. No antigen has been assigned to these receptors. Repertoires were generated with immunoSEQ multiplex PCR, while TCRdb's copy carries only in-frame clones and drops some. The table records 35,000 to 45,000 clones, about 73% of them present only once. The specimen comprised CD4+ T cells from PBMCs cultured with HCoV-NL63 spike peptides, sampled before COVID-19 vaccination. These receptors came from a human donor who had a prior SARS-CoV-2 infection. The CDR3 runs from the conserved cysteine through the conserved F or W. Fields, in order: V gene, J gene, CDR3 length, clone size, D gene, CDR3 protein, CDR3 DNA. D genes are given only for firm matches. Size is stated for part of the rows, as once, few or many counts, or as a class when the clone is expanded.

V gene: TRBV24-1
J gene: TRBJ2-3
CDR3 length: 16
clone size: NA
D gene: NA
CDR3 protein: CATSDPAATRPDTQYF
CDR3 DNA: TGTGCCACCAGTGATCCGGCAGCGACACGTCCAGATACGCAGTATTTT

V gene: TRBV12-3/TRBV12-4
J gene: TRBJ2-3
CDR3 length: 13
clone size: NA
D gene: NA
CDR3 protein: CASSSGLGDTQYF
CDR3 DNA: TGTGCCAGCAGTTCAGGGTTGGGGGATACGCAGTATTTT

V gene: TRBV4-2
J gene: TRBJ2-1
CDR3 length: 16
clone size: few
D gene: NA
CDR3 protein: CASSQDRRLSYNEQFF
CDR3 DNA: TGTGCCAGCAGCCAAGATCGGAGGTTGTCGTACAATGAGCAGTTCTTC

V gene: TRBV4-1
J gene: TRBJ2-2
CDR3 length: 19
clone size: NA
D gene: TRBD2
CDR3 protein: CASSQVIWTSGTVRSELFF
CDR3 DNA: TGCGCCAGCAGCCAAGTAATCTGGACTAGCGGTACTGTAAGGTCGGAGCTGTTTTTT

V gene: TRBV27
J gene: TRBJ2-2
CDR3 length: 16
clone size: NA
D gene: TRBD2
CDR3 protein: CASSERKGGSTGELFF
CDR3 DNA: TGTGCCAGCAGCGAACGCAAGGGCGGGAGCACCGGGGAGCTGTTTTTT

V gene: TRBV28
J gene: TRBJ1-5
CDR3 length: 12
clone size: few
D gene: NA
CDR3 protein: CASSLYRQPQHF
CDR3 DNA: TGTGCCAGCAGTTTATATCGTCAGCCCCAGCATTTT

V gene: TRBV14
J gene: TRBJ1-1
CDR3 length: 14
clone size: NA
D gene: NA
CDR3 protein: CASSLTVRGTEAFF
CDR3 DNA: TGTGCCAGCAGCCTGACAGTGAGAGGGACTGAAGCTTTCTTT

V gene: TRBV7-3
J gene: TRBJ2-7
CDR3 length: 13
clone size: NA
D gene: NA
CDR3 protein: CASSTRASYEQYF
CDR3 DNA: TGTGCCAGCAGCACCCGGGCCTCCTACGAGCAGTACTTC

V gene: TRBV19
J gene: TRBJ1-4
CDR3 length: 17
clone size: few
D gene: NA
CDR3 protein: CASSIEGARMLNEKLFF
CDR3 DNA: TGTGCCAGTAGTATAGAGGGGGCGAGAATGCTTAATGAAAAACTGTTTTTT

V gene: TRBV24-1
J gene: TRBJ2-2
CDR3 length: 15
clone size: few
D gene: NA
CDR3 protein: CATSANARDTGELFF
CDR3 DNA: TGTGCCACCAGCGCTAACGCCAGGGACACCGGGGAGCTGTTTTTT

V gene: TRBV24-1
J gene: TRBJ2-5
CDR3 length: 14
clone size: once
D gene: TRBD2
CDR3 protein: CATGSGRDQETQYF
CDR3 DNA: TGTGCCACCGGTAGCGGGAGGGACCAAGAGACCCAGTACTTC

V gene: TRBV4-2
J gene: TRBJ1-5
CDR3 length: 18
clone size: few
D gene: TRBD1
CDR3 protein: CASSQILSGQGVNQPQHF
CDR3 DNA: TGTGCCAGCAGCCAAATTCTGTCGGGACAGGGGGTCAATCAGCCCCAGCATTTT

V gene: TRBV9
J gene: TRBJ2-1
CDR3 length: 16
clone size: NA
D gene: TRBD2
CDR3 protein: CASSVAPGGGAGGQFF
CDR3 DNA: TGTGCCAGCAGCGTAGCGCCGGGAGGAGGCGCTGGTGGGCAGTTCTTC

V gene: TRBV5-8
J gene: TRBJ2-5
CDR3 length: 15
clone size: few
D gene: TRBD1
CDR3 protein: CASSPGQADQETQYF
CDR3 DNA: TGTGCCAGCAGCCCAGGACAGGCTGACCAAGAGACCCAGTACTTC

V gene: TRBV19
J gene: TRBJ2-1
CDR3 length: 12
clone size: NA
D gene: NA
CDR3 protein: CASSKQVNEQFF
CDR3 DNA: TGTGCCAGTAGTAAGCAAGTAAATGAGCAGTTCTTC

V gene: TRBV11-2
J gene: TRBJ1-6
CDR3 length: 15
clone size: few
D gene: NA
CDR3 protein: CASSLEGFGNSPLHF
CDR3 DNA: TGTGCCAGCAGCTTAGAAGGGTTCGGCAATTCACCCCTCCACTTT

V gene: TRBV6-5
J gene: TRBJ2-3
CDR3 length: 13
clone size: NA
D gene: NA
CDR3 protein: CASRFASTDTQYF
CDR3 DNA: TGTGCCAGCAGGTTCGCCAGCACAGATACGCAGTATTTT

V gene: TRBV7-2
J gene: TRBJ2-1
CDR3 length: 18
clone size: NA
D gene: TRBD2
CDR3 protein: CASSLVGLAGGGYNEQFF
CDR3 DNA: TGTGCCAGCAGCTTAGTAGGATTAGCGGGAGGCGGATACAATGAGCAGTTCTTC

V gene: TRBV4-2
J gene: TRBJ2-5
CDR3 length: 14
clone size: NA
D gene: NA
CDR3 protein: CASSQGGAVETQYF
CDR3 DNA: TGTGCCAGCAGCCAAGGGGGTGCGGTAGAGACCCAGTACTTC

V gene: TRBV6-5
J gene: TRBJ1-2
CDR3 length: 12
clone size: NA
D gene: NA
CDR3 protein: CASIRWFYGYTF
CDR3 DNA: TGTGCCAGCATCCGGTGGTTCTATGGCTACACCTTC

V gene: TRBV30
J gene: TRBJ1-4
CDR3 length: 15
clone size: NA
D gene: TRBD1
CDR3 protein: CAWSPGQGFGEKLFF
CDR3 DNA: TGTGCCTGGAGTCCGGGACAGGGGTTCGGTGAAAAACTGTTTTTT

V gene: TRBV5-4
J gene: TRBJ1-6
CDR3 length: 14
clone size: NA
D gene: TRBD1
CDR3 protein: CASNLGQGNSPLHF
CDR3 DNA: TGTGCCAGCAACCTGGGACAGGGTAATTCACCCCTCCACTTT

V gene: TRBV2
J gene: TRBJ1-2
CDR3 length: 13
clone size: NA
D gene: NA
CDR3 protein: CASSAGEDYGYTF
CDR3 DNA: TGTGCCAGCAGTGCGGGGGAGGACTATGGCTACACCTTC

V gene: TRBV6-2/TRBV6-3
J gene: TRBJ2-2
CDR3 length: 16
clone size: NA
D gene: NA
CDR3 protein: CASSFLARWGTGELFF
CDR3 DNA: TGTGCCAGCAGTTTCTTGGCCCGCTGGGGGACCGGGGAGCTGTTTTTT

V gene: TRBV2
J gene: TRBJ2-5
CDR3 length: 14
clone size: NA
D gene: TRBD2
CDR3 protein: CASSYGGAGETQYF
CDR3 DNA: TGTGCCAGCAGTTACGGGGGGGCAGGAGAGACCCAGTACTTC

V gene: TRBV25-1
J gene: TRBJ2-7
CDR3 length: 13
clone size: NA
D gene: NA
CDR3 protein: CASSDMSSYEQYF
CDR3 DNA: TGTGCCAGCAGCGACATGAGCTCCTACGAGCAGTACTTC

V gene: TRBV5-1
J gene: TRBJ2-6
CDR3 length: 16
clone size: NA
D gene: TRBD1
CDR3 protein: CASSPGQTSGANVLTF
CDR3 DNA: TGCGCCAGCAGCCCGGGACAGACCTCTGGGGCCAACGTCCTGACTTTC

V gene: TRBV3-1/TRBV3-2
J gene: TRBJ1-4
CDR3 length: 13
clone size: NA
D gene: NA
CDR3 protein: CASSQGLNSELFF
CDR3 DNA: TGTGCCAGCAGCCAAGGATTAAACAGCGAACTGTTTTTT

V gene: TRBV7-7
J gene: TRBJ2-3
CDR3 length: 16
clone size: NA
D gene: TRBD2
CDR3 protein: CASSLVSGGPPDTQYF
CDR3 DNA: TGTGCTAGCAGCTTAGTTAGCGGGGGGCCTCCAGATACGCAGTATTTT

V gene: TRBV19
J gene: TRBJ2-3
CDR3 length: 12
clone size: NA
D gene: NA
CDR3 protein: CASRDLSDTQYF
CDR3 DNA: TGTGCCAGCCGGGACCTGTCAGATACGCAGTATTTT

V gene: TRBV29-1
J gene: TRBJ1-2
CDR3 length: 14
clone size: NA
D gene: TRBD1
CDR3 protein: CSVARDRGNYGYTF
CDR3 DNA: TGCAGCGTTGCCCGGGACAGGGGTAACTATGGCTACACCTTC

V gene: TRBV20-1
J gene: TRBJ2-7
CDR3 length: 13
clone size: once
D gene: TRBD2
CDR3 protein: CSASSGGSYEQYF
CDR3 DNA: TGCAGTGCTAGTAGCGGGGGCTCCTACGAGCAGTACTTC

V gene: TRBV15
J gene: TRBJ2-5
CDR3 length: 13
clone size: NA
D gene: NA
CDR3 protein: CATSRVWEETQYF
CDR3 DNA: TGTGCCACCAGCAGAGTCTGGGAGGAGACCCAGTACTTC

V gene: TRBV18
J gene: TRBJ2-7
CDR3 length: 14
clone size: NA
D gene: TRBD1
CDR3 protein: CASSLGQGGHEQYF
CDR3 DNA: TGTGCCAGCTCACTGGGACAGGGAGGCCACGAGCAGTACTTC

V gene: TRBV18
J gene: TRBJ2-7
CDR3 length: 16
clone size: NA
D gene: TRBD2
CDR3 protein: CASSPQLAGANYEQYF
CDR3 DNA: TGTGCCAGCTCACCACAACTAGCGGGGGCAAACTACGAGCAGTACTTC

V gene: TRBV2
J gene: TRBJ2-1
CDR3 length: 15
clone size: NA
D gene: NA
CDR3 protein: CASSEGIQGRDEQFF
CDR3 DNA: TGTGCCAGCAGTGAAGGGATACAGGGGAGGGATGAGCAGTTCTTC

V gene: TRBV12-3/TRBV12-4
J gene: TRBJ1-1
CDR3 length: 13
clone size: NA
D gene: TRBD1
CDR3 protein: CASSLTGQGRAFF
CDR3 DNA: TGTGCCAGCAGTCTCACTGGACAGGGAAGAGCTTTCTTT

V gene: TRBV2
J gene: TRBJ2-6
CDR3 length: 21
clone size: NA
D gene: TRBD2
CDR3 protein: CASSEAVLGSGGLSGANVLTF
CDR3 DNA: TGTGCCAGCAGTGAAGCGGTTCTTGGTAGCGGGGGTCTCTCGGGGGCCAACGTCCTGACTTTC

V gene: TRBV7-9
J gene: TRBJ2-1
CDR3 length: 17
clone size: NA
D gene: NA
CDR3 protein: CASNSRFGNRRYNEQFF
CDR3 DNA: TGTGCCAGCAACTCTCGTTTCGGGAACAGGAGATACAATGAGCAGTTCTTC

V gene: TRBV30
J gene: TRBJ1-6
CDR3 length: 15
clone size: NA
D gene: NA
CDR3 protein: CAWRKQGLDNSPLHF
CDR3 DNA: TGTGCCTGGAGGAAACAGGGTTTGGATAATTCACCCCTCCACTTT

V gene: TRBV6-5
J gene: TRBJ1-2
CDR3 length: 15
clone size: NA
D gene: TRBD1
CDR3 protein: CASSYSTGGNYGYTF
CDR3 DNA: TGTGCCAGCAGTTACTCGACAGGGGGTAACTATGGCTACACCTTC

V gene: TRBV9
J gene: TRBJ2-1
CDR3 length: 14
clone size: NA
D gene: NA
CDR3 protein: CASSVGLGYNEQFF
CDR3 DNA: TGTGCCAGCAGCGTAGGCTTAGGATACAATGAGCAGTTCTTC

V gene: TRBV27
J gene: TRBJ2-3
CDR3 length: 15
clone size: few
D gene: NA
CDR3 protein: CASNRRQFSTDTQYF
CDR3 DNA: TGTGCCAGCAACCGAAGACAGTTTAGCACAGATACGCAGTATTTT

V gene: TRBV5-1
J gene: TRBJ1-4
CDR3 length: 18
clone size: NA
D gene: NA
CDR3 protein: CASSLAPRGIGGSEKLFF
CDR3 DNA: TGCGCCAGCAGCTTGGCGCCGAGAGGGATTGGCGGCAGTGAAAAACTGTTTTTT

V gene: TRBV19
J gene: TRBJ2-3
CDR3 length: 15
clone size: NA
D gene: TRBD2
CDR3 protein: CASSYPSGSSDTQYF
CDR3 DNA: TGTGCCAGTAGTTACCCTAGCGGGAGCTCAGATACGCAGTATTTT

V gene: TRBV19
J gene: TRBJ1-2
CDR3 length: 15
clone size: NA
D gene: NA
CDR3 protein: CASSILQEHIYGYTF
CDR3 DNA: TGTGCCAGTAGTATCCTCCAGGAACACATCTATGGCTACACCTTC

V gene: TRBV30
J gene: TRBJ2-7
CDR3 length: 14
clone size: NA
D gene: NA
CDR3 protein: CAWSVVGREHEQYF
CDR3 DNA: TGTGCCTGGAGTGTAGTTGGCAGGGAGCACGAGCAGTACTTC

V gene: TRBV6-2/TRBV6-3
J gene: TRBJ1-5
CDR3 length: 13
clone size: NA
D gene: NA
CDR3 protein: CASSHGFNQPQHF
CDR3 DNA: TGTGCCAGCAGCCACGGGTTCAATCAGCCCCAGCATTTT

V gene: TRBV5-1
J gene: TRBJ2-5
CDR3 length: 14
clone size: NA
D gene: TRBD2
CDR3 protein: CASSLTSGQETQYF
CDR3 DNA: TGCGCCAGCAGCTTGACTAGCGGGCAAGAGACCCAGTACTTC

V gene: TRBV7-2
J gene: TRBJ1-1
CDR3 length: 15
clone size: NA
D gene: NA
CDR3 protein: CASSLGPQGNTEAFF
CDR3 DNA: TGTGCCAGCAGCTTAGGTCCCCAAGGGAACACTGAAGCTTTCTTT

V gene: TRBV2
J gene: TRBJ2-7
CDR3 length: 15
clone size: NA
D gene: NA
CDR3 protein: CASSDFGQATYEQYF
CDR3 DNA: TGTGCCAGCAGTGACTTCGGCCAGGCAACCTACGAGCAGTACTTC